Presented here are 14 T cell receptor beta chains from one specimen sequenced in a study of molecular identifiers for immune sequencing clone quantification (dated by TCRdb to 2016 to 2019). The receptor library was made with PCR. TCRdb names NextSeq 500 as the instrument used. Using fastp at Q25 and MiXCR, TCRdb reprocessed the public reads and kept productive beta chains. Each entry merges the rows of one CDR3 protein and shows their most common DNA and genes. This sample lists nearly 650,000 distinct CDR3 sequences; around 25% were detected once. Roughly 0.83% of the sample is held by the ten biggest clonotypes. Specimen: naive CD8+ T cells from blood, with Jurkat cell RNA spiked in. According to the study, the label for this sample's cell subset or site signals: FACS-sorted CD8+CD4-CCR7+CD45RA+ naive T cells. These receptors came from a human donor in good health. Some libraries in this study had Jurkat cell RNA spiked in.

The V and J genes are TRBV19 and TRBJ2-7, with unresolved D. V dropped 3 bases and J dropped 2 bases, with 11 bases sitting between them. This CDR3 has 14 amino acids. CDR1 is LNHDA, CDR2 SQIVND, per germline (reference sequence). The CDR3 nucleotides are TGTGCCAGTAGTATTACACCGTTGACCTACGAGCAGTACTTC. Translation gives CASSITPLTYEQYF.

J is TRBJ2-7 and V is TRBV6-5; D unresolved. The CDR3 consists of 13 residues. The germline CDR1 and CDR2 sequences are MNHEY and SVGAGI. CDR3 protein: CASSYSNSDEQYV. The CDR3, as DNA: TGTGCCAGCAGTTACTCGAACTCCGACGAGCAGTACGTC.

This clonotype was detected only once. V gene TRBV4-3 combines with J gene TRBJ2-3; TRBD2 matches at 8 bases. Germline CDR1 and CDR2: LGHNA and YSLEER. J lost 0 bases, V lost 1 base, and 6 bases had no gene match. This CDR3 spans 17 amino acids. This CDR3 reads CASSQGGGTPSTDTQYF. DNA for the CDR3: TGCGCCAGCAGCCAAGGCGGGGGGACACCCAGCACAGATACGCAGTATTTT.

This clonotype has a handful of counts. The chain links TRBV6-2 or TRBV6-3 to TRBJ2-7; 13 bases fit TRBD2. V dropped 6 bases and J dropped 7; count of bases not matched to a gene: 9. The CDR3 has 15 amino acids. Germline V gene lookup returns CDR1 MNHEY and CDR2 SVGEGT. The CDR3 DNA follows: TGTGCCAGCAGGGAACTAGCGGGAGGGCCCGAAGAGCAGTACTTC. The encoded protein is CASRELAGGPEEQYF.

This clonotype was detected a few times. J is TRBJ2-3 and V is TRBV7-8; D unclear. Germline CDR1 reads SGHVS; CDR2 reads FQNEAQ. The CDR3 is 15 amino acids. Trimming pared 5 bases from V and 4 bases from J, leaving 16 bases between. CDR3 coding DNA: TGTGCCAGCAGCCCCATGTCGGCTCTATCAGATACGCAGTATTTT. It encodes CASSPMSALSDTQYF.

A few counts support this clonotype. A read error may be the cause here, since a much bigger clone is one base away. V is TRBV11-2 and J is TRBJ2-6; tentatively, D is TRBD2 (5 bases). CDR3 length: 19 residues. Looked up from germline, CDR1 is SGHAT and CDR2 is FQNNGV. The chain's CDR3 is CASSSMGFGVLSRGNVPTF. CDR3 DNA: TGTGCCAGCAGCTCGATGGGATTCGGGGTCTTAAGCAGAGGCAACGTCCCGACTTTC.

This clonotype was recorded many times. The rearrangement links TRBV4-3 to TRBJ1-5; no firm D call. The CDR3 runs 15 residues. Germline CDR1 is LGHNA and CDR2 is YSLEER. V shed 0 bases and J shed 3 bases, with 9 bases lying between them. DNA of the CDR3: TGCGCCAGCAGCCAAGAGAATGCTTTCAATCAGCCCCAGCATTTT. This translates into CASSQENAFNQPQHF.

As for this clonotype: With a much larger clone just one base away, this may be a read error. V is TRBV6-2 or TRBV6-3 and J is TRBJ2-1; no clear D gene. The CDR3 runs 11 residues. CDR1 is MNHEY, CDR2 SVGEGT, per germline. CDR3 sequence reads: CASSYANEQIF. The CDR3, as DNA: TGTGCCAGCAGTTACGCGAATGAGCAGATCTTC.

The gene calls are TRBV6-2 or TRBV6-3 and TRBJ2-3, with D unresolved. Trimming removed 7 bases from V and 0 bases from J, with 11 bases in between. Germline assignment: CDR1 MNHEY and CDR2 SVGEGT. The CDR3 spans 14 residues. CDR3 region: CASKDGYSTDTQYF. Here the CDR3 DNA reads TGTGCCAGCAAGGACGGCTATAGCACAGATACGCAGTATTTT.

This clonotype occurred many times. The rearrangement joins TRBV7-2 to TRBJ2-1; no clear D gene. This CDR3 contains 17 residues. Per the germline V gene, CDR1 is SGHTA and CDR2 is FQGNSA. V shed 5 bases and J shed 3 bases, with 20 bases lying between them. DNA for the CDR3: TGTGCCAGCAGCCAAAATGAGGAACACTCGGACTACAATGAGCAGTTCTTC. Amino acids: CASSQNEEHSDYNEQFF.

This clonotype was seen a handful of times. A read error may explain this, as a much larger clone is one base away. As DNA, the CDR3 is TGTGCCAGCAGTGAGGTGACAGGACCCTCTGGGGCCAACGTCCTGACTTTC. Translating it yields CASSEVTGPSGANVLTF. The V call is TRBV2, the J call TRBJ2-6, with D possibly matching TRBD1 (6 bases). V lost 3 bases, J lost 0 bases, and 12 bases lay in between. Germline CDR1 is SNHLY and CDR2 is FYNNEI. The CDR3 is made up of 17 amino acids.

This rearrangement joins TRBV10-3 to TRBJ1-5; TRBD1 is a possible D gene (5 bases). Germline assignment: CDR1 ENHRY and CDR2 SYGVKD. The CDR3 covers 14 residues. Trimming removed 6 bases at V and 5 bases at J, with 14 bases between. The DNA of the CDR3 is TGTGCCATCAGCAGGGACCTAAGGGATCAGCCCCAGCATTTT. This encodes CAISRDLRDQPQHF.

Ten or more counts support this clonotype. The chain carries TRBV11-2 and TRBJ2-3, with 7 bases matching TRBD2. CDR1 SGHAT and CDR2 FQNNGV come from the germline V gene. V gave up 8 bases and J gave up 4 bases; unmatched junction bases: 6. The length of the CDR3 is 13 residues. The CDR3 sequence is CASRRELADTQYF. In DNA, the CDR3 is TGTGCCAGCCGGCGGGAGCTGGCAGATACGCAGTATTTT.

This chain uses TRBV20-1 with TRBJ2-7, with D possibly being TRBD1 (6 bases). The V gene lost 5 bases and the J gene lost 3 bases, with 14 bases spanning the gap. Germline CDR1 is DFQATT and CDR2 is SNEGSKA (reference sequence). The CDR3 consists of 13 residues. The CDR3 loop is CSAYSGQHYEQYF. Here the CDR3 DNA reads TGCAGTGCTTATTCCGGACAGCACTACGAGCAGTACTTC.